This T cell receptor (beta chain) is from a study of T cell clonality in common variable immunodeficiency. Study-wide points: Fewer deletions and N-nucleotide insertions were reportedly seen in common variable immunodeficiency TCR beta sequences. CVID subjects had higher TCRbeta clonality than healthy controls, most marked in about a third.

The data were produced by immunoSEQ multiplex PCR, yet TCRdb's version contains in-frame clones alone and is incomplete. The sample includes about 32,000 clones, none of them occurring once. Of note for this clone: What it binds is not known. The read ends 3 residues early relative to the CDR3; the germline J gene fills the gap.

J was trimmed by 6 bases and V by 4 bases; bases with no gene match: 12. Germline V gene data show CDR1 as MNHEY and CDR2 as SVGEGT. The CDR3 extends over 16 amino acids. This chain uses TRBV6-2 or TRBV6-3 with TRBJ1-5; 7 bases are a match to TRBD1. This receptor was identified in a human donor with common variable immunodeficiency. The sample comprised peripheral blood mononuclear cells. Incomplete CDR3 DNA: TGTGCCAGCAGTTTTGAGCGGTCGGCAGGGGGTCAGCCC. Translating gives CASSFERSAGGQP. The entire CDR3 reads CASSFERSAGGQPQHF.